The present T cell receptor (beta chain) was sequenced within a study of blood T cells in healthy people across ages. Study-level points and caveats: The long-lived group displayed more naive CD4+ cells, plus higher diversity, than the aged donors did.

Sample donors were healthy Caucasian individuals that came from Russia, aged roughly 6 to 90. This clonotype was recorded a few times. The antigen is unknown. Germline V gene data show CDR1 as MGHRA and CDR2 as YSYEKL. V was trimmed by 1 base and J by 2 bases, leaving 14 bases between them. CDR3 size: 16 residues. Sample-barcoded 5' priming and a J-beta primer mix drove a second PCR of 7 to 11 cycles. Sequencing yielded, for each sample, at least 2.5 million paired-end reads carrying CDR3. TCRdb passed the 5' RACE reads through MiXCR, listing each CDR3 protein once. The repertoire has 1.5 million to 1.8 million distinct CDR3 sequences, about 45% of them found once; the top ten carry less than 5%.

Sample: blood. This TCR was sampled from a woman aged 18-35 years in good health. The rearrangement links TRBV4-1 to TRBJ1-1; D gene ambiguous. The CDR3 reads CASSQVGRTLNTEAFF. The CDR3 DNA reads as TGCGCCAGCAGCCAAGTGGGTCGCACGCTTAACACTGAAGCTTTCTTT.